This T cell receptor (beta chain) was identified in a study of cytomegalovirus exposure and HLA in healthy donors. Study-wide findings and caveats: An Asian-associated ancestry cluster reportedly showed fewer N-insertions than the roughly 670-donor mean in a later analysis.

Donors in the study were healthy people who gave bone marrow. A word on this clone: Its antigen is unidentified.

It was with 60 Vbeta and 13 Jbeta primers that the PCR ran. Assay: immunoSEQ multiplex PCR; the TCRdb copy retains only in-frame clones and omits some. The repertoire holds some 150,000 clones, around 80% seen once, with over 3% in the top ten. Sequences were obtained from PBMCs. The TCR was taken from a woman in her 40s in good health and CMV-seronegative.

As DNA, the CDR3 is TGCAGCGTGGTTCAATCGGGGAACACTGAAGCTTTCTTT. Translating gives CSVVQSGNTEAFF. The chain combines TRBV29-1 with TRBJ1-1; D is undetermined. The V gene lost 6 bases and the J gene lost 1 base, with 12 bases spanning the gap. This CDR3 region has 13 residues. CDR1 and CDR2 from the germline V gene are SQVTM and ANQGSEA.